Presented here are 8 T cell receptor beta chains from one specimen sequenced in a study of cytomegalovirus exposure and HLA in healthy donors. This PCR relied on a set of 60 Vbeta primers and 13 Jbeta primers. Data came from immunoSEQ multiplex PCR; TCRdb stores just in-frame clones and leaves some out. The sample lists tens of thousands of clones; less than 85% were seen once. Material for sequencing was PBMCs. The receptors were sampled from a woman aged 25 to 45 in good health and CMV-seropositive.

This chain uses TRBV14 with TRBJ1-1, with D maybe TRBD1 (5 bases). Germline assignment: CDR1 SGHDN and CDR2 FVKESK. The CDR3 has 16 residues. Deletions cut 0 bases from V and 11 bases from J, with 22 bases between. CDR3 amino acids: CASSQEKWGGPISAFF. CDR3 nucleotides: TGTGCCAGCAGCCAAGAGAAATGGGGGGGACCCATTTCGGCTTTCTTT.

The chain carries TRBV7-9 and TRBJ1-1; perhaps TRBD1 as D (6 bases). Germline V lookup: CDR1 SEHNR, CDR2 FQNEAQ (reference sequence). The CDR3 contains 18 residues. V lost 7 bases and J lost 3, with 27 bases in between. DNA for the CDR3: TGTGCCAGCAACCGCGACGACGTGGGGGGGGCGCAGGACACTGAAGCTTTCTTT. Translation gives CASNRDDVGGAQDTEAFF.

The chain recombines TRBV29-1 with TRBJ2-5; the D gene is possibly TRBD1 (5 bases). Germline V gene lookup returns CDR1 SQVTM and CDR2 ANQGSEA. Between the trimmed V and J ends, which lost 6 bases and 0 bases, there was a span of 8 bases. CDR3 length: 12 amino acids. In nucleotides, the CDR3 is TGCAGCGTGACAGCATACCAAGAGACCCAGTACTTC. This codes for CSVTAYQETQYF.

The chain uses TRBV27 and TRBJ2-7; D is perhaps TRBD1 (6 bases). V shed 0 bases and J shed 5 bases, with 14 bases lying between them. The CDR3 has 15 amino acids. From germline, CDR1 is MNHEY and CDR2 SMNVEV (reference sequence). The CDR3 coding sequence is TGTGCCAGCAGTTTATCCCCCTCAGGGGACCACGAGCAGTACTTC. Protein sequence: CASSLSPSGDHEQYF.

V usage is TRBV6-6 and J usage is TRBJ2-7, with 8 bases that match TRBD1. The CDR3 covers 15 residues. The V segment lost 6 bases and the J segment 6 bases; nucleotides outside the gene matches: 13. CDR1 is MNHNY and CDR2 is SVGAGI in the germline V gene (reference sequence). As DNA, the CDR3 is TGTGCCAGCAGCCCTTCCCAGGGGGCCCCTGGCGAGCAGTACTTC. It codes for CASSPSQGAPGEQYF.

This chain joins TRBV25-1 and TRBJ2-2, with D tentatively TRBD1 (6 bases). This CDR3 spans 14 amino acids. CDR1 and CDR2 (germline): MGHDK, SYGVNS. The ends were cut back, 1 base at V and 4 bases at J, with 7 bases in the middle. The CDR3 spells CASSEWTATGELFF. DNA for the CDR3: TGTGCCAGCAGTGAATGGACAGCCACCGGGGAGCTGTTTTTT.

The chain combines TRBV5-4 with TRBJ2-5; 7 bases are shared with TRBD1. The J segment lost 2 bases and the V segment lost 0 bases, leaving 10 bases of the junction unmatched. Germline V gene data show CDR1 as SGHNT and CDR2 as YYREEE (reference sequence). CDR3 size: 17 residues. Written as DNA, the CDR3 is TGTGCCAGCAGCTTGGCGGCTAGGGGGCATATACAAGAGACCCAGTACTTC. Translated, it gives CASSLAARGHIQETQYF.

The chain has TRBV5-1 and TRBJ2-7, with 7 bases aligning to TRBD1. Germline V gene sequence: CDR1 SGHRS, CDR2 YFSETQ. This CDR3 region has 16 residues. V dropped 0 bases and J dropped 3; count of bases not matched to a gene: 9. This CDR3 reads CASSLAPGTVNYEQYF. The CDR3 DNA reads TGCGCCAGCAGCTTGGCTCCCGGGACAGTCAACTACGAGCAGTACTTC.